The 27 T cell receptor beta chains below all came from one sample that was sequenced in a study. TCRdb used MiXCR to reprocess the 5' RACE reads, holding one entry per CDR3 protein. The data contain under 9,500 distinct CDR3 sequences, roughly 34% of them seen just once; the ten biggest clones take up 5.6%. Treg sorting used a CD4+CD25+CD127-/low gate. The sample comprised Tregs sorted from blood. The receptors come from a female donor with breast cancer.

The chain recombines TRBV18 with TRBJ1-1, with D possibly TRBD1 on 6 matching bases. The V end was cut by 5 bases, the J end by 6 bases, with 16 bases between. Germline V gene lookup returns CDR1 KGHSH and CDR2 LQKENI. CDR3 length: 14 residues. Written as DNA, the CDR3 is TGTGCCAGCTCAGACGGAACAGGGTGGGCTGAAGCTTTCTTT. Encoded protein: CASSDGTGWAEAFF.

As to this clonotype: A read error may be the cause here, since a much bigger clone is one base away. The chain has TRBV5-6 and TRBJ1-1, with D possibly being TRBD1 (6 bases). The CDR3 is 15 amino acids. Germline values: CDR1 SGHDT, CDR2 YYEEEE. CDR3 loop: CANSWSWTEDTEAFF. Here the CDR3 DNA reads TGTGCCAACAGCTGGTCGTGGACAGAAGACACTGAAGCTTTCTTT.

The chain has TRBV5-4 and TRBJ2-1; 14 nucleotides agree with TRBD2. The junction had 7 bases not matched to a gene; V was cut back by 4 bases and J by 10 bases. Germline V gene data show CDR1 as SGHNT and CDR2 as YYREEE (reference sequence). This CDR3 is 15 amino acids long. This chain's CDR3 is CASSPGLAGVREQFF. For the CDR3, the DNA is TGTGCCAGCAGCCCGGGACTAGCGGGAGTAAGGGAGCAGTTCTTC.

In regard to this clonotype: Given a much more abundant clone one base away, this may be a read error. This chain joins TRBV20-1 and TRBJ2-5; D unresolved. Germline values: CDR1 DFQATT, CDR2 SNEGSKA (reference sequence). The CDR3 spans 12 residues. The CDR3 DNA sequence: TGCAATGCACCAAGTTGGGTTGAGACCCAGTACTTC. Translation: CNAPSWVETQYF.

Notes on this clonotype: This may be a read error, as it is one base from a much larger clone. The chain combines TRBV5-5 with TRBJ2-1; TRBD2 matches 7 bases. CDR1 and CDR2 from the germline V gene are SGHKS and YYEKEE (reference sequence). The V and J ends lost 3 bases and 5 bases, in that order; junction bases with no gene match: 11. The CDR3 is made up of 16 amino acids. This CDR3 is CASSWPGLPGDNEQFF. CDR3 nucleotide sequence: TGTGCCAGCAGCTGGCCGGGACTACCCGGCGACAATGAGCAGTTCTTC.

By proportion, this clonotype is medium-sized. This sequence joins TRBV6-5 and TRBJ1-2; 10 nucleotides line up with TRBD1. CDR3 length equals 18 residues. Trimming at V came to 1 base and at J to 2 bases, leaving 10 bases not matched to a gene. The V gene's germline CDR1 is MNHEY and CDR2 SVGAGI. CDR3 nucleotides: TGTGCCAGCAGTTACTTTGGGACAGGGGACGTAGCCAACTATGGCTACACCTTC. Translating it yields CASSYFGTGDVANYGYTF.

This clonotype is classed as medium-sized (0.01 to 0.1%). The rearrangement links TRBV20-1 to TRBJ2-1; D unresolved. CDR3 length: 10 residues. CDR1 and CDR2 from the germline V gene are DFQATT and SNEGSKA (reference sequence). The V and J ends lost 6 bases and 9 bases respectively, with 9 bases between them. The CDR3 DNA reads TGCAGTGCGAGCTTGATTGAGCAGTTCTTC. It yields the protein CSASLIEQFF.

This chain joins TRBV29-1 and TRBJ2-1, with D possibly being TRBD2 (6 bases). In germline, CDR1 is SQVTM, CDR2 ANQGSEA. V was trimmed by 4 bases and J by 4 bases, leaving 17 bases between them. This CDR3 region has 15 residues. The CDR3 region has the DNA TGCAGCGTTGTGTTAGCGGAAGGACTTTACAATGAGCAGTTCTTC. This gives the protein CSVVLAEGLYNEQFF.

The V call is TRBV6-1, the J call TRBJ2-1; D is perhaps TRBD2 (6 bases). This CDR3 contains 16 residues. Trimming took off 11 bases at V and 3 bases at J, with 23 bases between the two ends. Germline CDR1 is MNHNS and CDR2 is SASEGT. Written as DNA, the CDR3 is TGTGCCGGGACTCGGGGCGGAACCCGGGGCTACAATGAGCAGTTCTTC. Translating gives CAGTRGGTRGYNEQFF.

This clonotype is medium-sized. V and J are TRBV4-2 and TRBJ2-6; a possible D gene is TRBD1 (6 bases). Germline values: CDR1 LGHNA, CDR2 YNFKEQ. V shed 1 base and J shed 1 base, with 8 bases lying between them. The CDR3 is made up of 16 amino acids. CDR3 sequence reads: CASSQARGSGANVLTF. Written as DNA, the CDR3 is TGTGCCAGCAGCCAAGCCAGGGGATCTGGGGCCAACGTCCTGACTTTC.

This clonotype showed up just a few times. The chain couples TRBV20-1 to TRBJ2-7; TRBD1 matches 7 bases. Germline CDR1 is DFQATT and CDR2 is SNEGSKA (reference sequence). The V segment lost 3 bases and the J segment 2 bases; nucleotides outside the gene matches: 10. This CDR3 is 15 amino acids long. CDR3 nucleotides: TGCAGTGCTAGTTCAGGCAGGGGGTCCCCCTACGAGCAGTACGTC. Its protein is CSASSGRGSPYEQYV.

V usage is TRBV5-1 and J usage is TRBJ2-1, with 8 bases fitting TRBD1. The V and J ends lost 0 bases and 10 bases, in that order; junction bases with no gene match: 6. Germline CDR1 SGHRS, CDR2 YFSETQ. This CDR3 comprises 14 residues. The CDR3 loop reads CASSLGDRNIEQFF. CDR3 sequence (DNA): TGCGCCAGCAGCTTGGGGGACAGGAACATCGAGCAGTTCTTC.

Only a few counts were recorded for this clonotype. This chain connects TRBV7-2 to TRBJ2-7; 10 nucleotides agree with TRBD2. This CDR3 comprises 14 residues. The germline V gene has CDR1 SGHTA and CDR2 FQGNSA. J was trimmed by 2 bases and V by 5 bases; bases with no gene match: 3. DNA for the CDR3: TGTGCCAGCAGCCGGACTAGCGGAACCTACGAGCAGTACTTC. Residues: CASSRTSGTYEQYF.

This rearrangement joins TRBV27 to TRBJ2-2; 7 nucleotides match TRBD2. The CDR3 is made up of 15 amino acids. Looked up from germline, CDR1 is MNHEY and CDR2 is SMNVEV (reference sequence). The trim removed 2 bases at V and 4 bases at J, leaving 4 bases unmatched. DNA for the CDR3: TGTGCCAGCAGTTTAGCGGGAGTACTCACCGGGGAGCTGTTTTTT. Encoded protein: CASSLAGVLTGELFF.

The CDR3 nucleotides are TGCAGTGCTACCCAGTCTAACTATGGCTACACCTTC. This gives the protein CSATQSNYGYTF. This chain links TRBV20-1 with TRBJ1-2; no reliable D call. CDR1 DFQATT and CDR2 SNEGSKA come from the germline V gene (reference sequence). The CDR3 has 12 amino acids. Trimming took 4 bases from V and 0 from J, leaving 6 bases between them.

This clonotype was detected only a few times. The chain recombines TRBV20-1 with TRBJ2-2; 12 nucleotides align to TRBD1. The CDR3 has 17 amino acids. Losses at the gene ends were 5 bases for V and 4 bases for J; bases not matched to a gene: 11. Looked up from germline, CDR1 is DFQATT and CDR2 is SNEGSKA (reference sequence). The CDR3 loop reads CSAPGTGGLWGTGELFF. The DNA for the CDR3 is TGCAGTGCTCCAGGGACAGGGGGCTTATGGGGCACCGGGGAGCTGTTTTTT.

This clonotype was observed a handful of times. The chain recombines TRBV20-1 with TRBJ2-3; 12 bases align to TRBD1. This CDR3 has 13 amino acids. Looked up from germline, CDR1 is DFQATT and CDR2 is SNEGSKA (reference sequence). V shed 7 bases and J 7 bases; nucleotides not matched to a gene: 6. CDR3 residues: CSGRGQGAYTQYF. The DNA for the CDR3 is TGCAGTGGTAGGGGACAGGGGGCTTATACGCAGTATTTT.

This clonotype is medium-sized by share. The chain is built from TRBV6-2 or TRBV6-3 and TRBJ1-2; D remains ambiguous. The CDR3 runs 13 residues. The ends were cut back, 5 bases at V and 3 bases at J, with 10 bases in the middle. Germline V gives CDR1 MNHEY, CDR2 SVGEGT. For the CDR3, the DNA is TGTGCCAGCAGTGGAGGAGAATACTATGGCTACACCTTC. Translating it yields CASSGGEYYGYTF.

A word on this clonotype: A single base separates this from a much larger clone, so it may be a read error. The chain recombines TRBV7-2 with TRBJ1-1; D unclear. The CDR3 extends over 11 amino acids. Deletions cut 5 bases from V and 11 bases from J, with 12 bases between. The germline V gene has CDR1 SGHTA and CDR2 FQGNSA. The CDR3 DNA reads TGTGCCAGCAGCCCCGACTGGAGGGCTTTCTTT. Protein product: CASSPDWRAFF.

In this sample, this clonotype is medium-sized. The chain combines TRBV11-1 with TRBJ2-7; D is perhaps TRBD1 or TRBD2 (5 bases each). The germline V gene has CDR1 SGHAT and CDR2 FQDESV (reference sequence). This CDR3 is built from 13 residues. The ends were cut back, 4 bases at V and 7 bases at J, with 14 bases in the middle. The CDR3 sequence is CASSYRRGWEQYV. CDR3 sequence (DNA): TGTGCCAGCAGCTATCGACGGGGCTGGGAGCAGTACGTC.

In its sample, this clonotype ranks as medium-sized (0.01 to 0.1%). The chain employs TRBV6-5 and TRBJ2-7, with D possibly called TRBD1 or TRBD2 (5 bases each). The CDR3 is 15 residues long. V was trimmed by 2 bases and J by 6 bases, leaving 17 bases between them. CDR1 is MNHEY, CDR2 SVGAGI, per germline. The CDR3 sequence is CASSYLLRGPGEQYF. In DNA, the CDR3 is TGTGCCAGCAGTTACCTCTTAAGGGGACCTGGCGAGCAGTACTTC.

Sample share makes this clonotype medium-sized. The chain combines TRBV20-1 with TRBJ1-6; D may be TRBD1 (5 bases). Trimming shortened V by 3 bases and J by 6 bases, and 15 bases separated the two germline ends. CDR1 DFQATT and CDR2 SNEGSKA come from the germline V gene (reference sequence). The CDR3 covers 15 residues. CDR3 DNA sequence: TGCAGTGCTAGGATAAGCGGGGCTGGTAATTCACCCCTCCACTTT. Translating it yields CSARISGAGNSPLHF.

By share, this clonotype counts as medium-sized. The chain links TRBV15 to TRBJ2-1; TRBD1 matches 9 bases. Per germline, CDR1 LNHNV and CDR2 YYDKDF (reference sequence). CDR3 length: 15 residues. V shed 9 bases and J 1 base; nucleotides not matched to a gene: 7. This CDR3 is CATTQGTGSYNEQFF. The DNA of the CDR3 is TGTGCCACAACACAAGGGACAGGGTCCTACAATGAGCAGTTCTTC.

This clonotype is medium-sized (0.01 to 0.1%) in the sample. This CDR3 reads CASSFMSGRLAGELFF. The CDR3 nucleotides read TGTGCCAGCAGCTTCATGTCCGGGAGGTTGGCCGGGGAGCTGTTTTTT. This chain joins TRBV7-2 and TRBJ2-2, with 7 bases identical to TRBD2. V was pared by 3 bases and J by 6 bases, with 10 bases of the junction left unmatched. Germline CDR1 is SGHTA and CDR2 is FQGNSA. The CDR3 contains 16 residues.

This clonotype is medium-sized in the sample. The CDR3 nucleotides are TGTGCCAGCAGTTACGGGGAGGGGGTGCTTCGTGTGCCCCAGCATTTT. Its translation: CASSYGEGVLRVPQHF. The chain employs TRBV6-2 or TRBV6-3 and TRBJ1-5; possible D gene TRBD1, 6 bases. The CDR3 has 16 residues. Trimming shortened V by 2 bases and J by 9 bases, and 20 bases separated the two germline ends. The germline V gene has CDR1 MNHEY and CDR2 SVGEGT.

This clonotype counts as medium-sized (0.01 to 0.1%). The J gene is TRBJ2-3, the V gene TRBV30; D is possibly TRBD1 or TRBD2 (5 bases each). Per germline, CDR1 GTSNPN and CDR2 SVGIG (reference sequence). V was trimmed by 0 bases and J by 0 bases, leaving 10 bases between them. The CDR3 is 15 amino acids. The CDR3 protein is CAWSVPGASTDTQYF. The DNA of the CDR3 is TGTGCCTGGAGTGTACCCGGGGCTAGCACAGATACGCAGTATTTT.

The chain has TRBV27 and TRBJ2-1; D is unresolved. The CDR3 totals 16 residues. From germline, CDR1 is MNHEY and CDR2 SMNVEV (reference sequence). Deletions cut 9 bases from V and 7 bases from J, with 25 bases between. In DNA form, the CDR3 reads TGTGCCAGTAGACGACTGGCTACAACGACTTATAATGAGCAGTTCTTC. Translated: CASRRLATTTYNEQFF.